The 13 T cell receptor beta chains reported below all come from one sample, sequenced in a study of blood T cell repertoires in COVID-19. Data came from immunoSEQ multiplex PCR; TCRdb stores just in-frame clones and leaves some out. The repertoire includes 80,000 to 100,000 clones, roughly 80% of them detected once, and roughly 16% sits in the top ten. The sample comprised peripheral blood. All receptors come from a human donor in a cohort sampled during active COVID-19.

The chain links TRBV5-1 to TRBJ2-1, with 13 bases identical to TRBD2. The germline gives CDR1 SGHRS, CDR2 YFSETQ. The CDR3 runs 15 residues. Trimming took 4 bases from V and 5 from J; bases not matched to a gene: 3. In nucleotides, the CDR3 is TGCGCCAGCAGCACCGGACTAGCGGGAGACAATGAGCAGTTCTTC. It encodes CASSTGLAGDNEQFF.

This clone came up many times. In nucleotides, the CDR3 is TGTGCCAGCAGCCGGACGGGACTACCCAATGAGCAGTTCTTC. Translated: CASSRTGLPNEQFF. The V gene is TRBV3-1 (or the pseudogene TRBV3-2), the J gene TRBJ2-1; 7 bases are shared with TRBD2. Germline V gene sequence: CDR1 LGHDT, CDR2 YNNKEL (reference sequence). This CDR3 has 14 amino acids. V shed 4 bases and J 6 bases; nucleotides not matched to a gene: 6.

The chain carries TRBV7-9 and TRBJ2-3; TRBD2 matches at 11 bases. V shed 4 bases and J 3 bases; nucleotides not matched to a gene: 3. The CDR3 spans 15 residues. Looked up from germline, CDR1 is SEHNR and CDR2 is FQNEAQ (reference sequence). The CDR3 DNA is TGTGCCAGCAGCTCTAGCGGGGGGAGGACAGATACGCAGTATTTT. It yields the protein CASSSSGGRTDTQYF. The whole variable domain, remainder taken from reference TRBV7-9 and TRBJ2-3, is DTGVSQNPRHKITKRGQNVTFRCDPISEHNRLYWYRQTLGQGPEFLTYFQNEAQLEKSRLLSDRFSAERPKGSFSTLEIQRTEQGDSAMYLCASSSSGGRTDTQYFGPGTRLTVL.

The chain couples TRBV7-9 to TRBJ2-1, with D possibly matching TRBD2 (6 bases). The CDR3 consists of 15 residues. Trimming took off 8 bases at V and 4 bases at J, with 18 bases between the two ends. Germline lookup yields CDR1 SEHNR and CDR2 FQNEAQ (reference sequence). The CDR3 nucleotides read TGTGCCAGCGGCCTCGAGAGCGGGTATTACAATGAGCAGTTCTTC. Translation: CASGLESGYYNEQFF.

This rearrangement joins TRBV11-2 to TRBJ2-1; a possible D gene is TRBD2 (6 bases). CDR3 length equals 14 residues. The V end was cut by 1 base, the J end by 7 bases, with 11 bases between. Germline CDR1 is SGHAT and CDR2 is FQNNGV. Here the CDR3 reads CASSLVRGSNEQFF. CDR3 in DNA: TGTGCCAGCAGCTTAGTACGGGGGTCAAATGAGCAGTTCTTC.

This chain joins TRBV28 and TRBJ2-4; no clear D. Germline V gives CDR1 MDHEN, CDR2 SYDVKM. This CDR3 spans 16 amino acids. V lost 5 bases and J lost 2, with 16 bases in between. The CDR3, as DNA: TGTGCCAGCAGTCCCCTCCCGAAGAGGCCCAAAAACATTCAGTACTTC. This codes for CASSPLPKRPKNIQYF.

The chain recombines TRBV11-3 with TRBJ1-1; 9 nucleotides agree with TRBD1. Germline CDR1 SGHNT, CDR2 YENEEA. The CDR3 runs to 12 residues. J was trimmed by 9 bases and V by 3 bases; bases with no gene match: 2. The CDR3 nucleotides read TGTGCCAGCAGCTTCGGGACAGGGAAAGCTTTCTTT. Protein product: CASSFGTGKAFF.

The rearrangement uses TRBV11-2 and TRBJ2-6, with TRBD2 matching 12 bases. V lost 4 bases and J lost 3; bases outside the gene matches: 7. This CDR3 spans 18 amino acids. Germline V lookup: CDR1 SGHAT, CDR2 FQNNGV. For the CDR3, the DNA is TGTGCCAGCAGCTCGCTAGCGGGGGGGGCTAGTGGGGCCAACGTCCTGACTTTC. This gives the protein CASSSLAGGASGANVLTF.

The chain is built from TRBV28 and TRBJ1-3; D not resolved. Looked up from germline, CDR1 is MDHEN and CDR2 is SYDVKM. This CDR3 has 16 amino acids. V was cut by 5 bases and J by 3 bases, with 17 bases left in between. CDR3 sequence: CASSLSGLAHGNTIYF. The CDR3 DNA reads TGTGCCAGCAGTCTCTCTGGACTGGCCCATGGAAACACCATATATTTT.

CDR3 nucleotide sequence: TGTGCCAGCAGCCAAGGGGCACAGGGCCCCTATGGCTACACCTTC. It specifies CASSQGAQGPYGYTF. The chain has TRBV3-1 (or the pseudogene TRBV3-2) and TRBJ1-2; possibly TRBD1 for D (6 bases). The CDR3 runs to 15 residues. The V end lost 1 base, the J end lost 4 bases, and 13 bases lay between the germline ends. Germline CDR1 LGHDT, CDR2 YNNKEL (reference sequence).

The genes are TRBV7-9 and TRBJ2-7; possible D gene TRBD2, 6 bases. In germline, CDR1 is SEHNR, CDR2 FQNEAQ (reference sequence). V lost 7 bases, J lost 4 bases, and 17 bases lay in between. This CDR3 has 14 residues. The CDR3 region is CASNQLGGGYEQYF. The CDR3 nucleotides are TGTGCCAGCAACCAGCTGGGGGGTGGGTACGAGCAGTACTTC.

This chain connects TRBV4-1 to TRBJ1-1, with 8 bases aligning to TRBD1. In germline, CDR1 is MGHRA, CDR2 YSYEKL. The J segment lost 0 bases and the V segment lost 3 bases, leaving 9 bases of the junction unmatched. This CDR3 is 17 amino acids long. DNA for the CDR3: TGCGCCAGCAGCCAGGGTCCCGGGACAGGATTGAACACTGAAGCTTTCTTT. Translating gives CASSQGPGTGLNTEAFF.

The chain is built from TRBV28 and TRBJ1-4, with D possibly being TRBD1 (5 bases). V dropped 7 bases and J dropped 8 bases, with 20 bases sitting between them. The CDR3 extends over 15 amino acids. Germline CDR1 reads MDHEN; CDR2 reads SYDVKM. The CDR3, as DNA: TGTGCCAGCAACCTAAGGGGTCGAGCGTTGGAAAAACTGTTTTTT. Amino acids: CASNLRGRALEKLFF.